The 26 T cell receptor beta chains presented below share a single source sample, sequenced in a study of graft-versus-host responses after intestinal transplantation. The repertoire was sequenced with immunoSEQ multiplex PCR; TCRdb's copy has only in-frame clones and lacks some. The sample holds approximately 100,000 clones, about 82% seen once. The material was PBMCs, obtained 255 days after intestinal transplant. Source of these receptors: a human patient who received an intestinal transplant, so some T cells may come from the graft donor.

The V call is TRBV27, the J call TRBJ2-4, with 11 bases fitting TRBD2. The V gene's germline CDR1 is MNHEY and CDR2 SMNVEV (reference sequence). This CDR3 is 16 amino acids long. The ends lost 0 bases at V and 3 bases at J; junction bases unmatched: 1. DNA of the CDR3: TGTGCCAGCAGTTTATCTAGCGGGAGGGACAAAAACATTCAGTACTTC. Protein sequence: CASSLSSGRDKNIQYF.

The J gene is TRBJ2-7, the V gene TRBV15, with 9 positions matching TRBD1. The CDR3 length is 14 residues. Germline CDR1 reads LNHNV; CDR2 reads YYDKDF (reference sequence). V lost 3 bases to trimming and J lost 3 bases; unmatched junction nucleotides: 3. In DNA, the CDR3 is TGTGCCACCAGCAGCCGGACAGGGGTCTACGAGCAGTACGTC. It yields the protein CATSSRTGVYEQYV.

This clone was counted only a few times. The chain uses TRBV6-9 and TRBJ2-5; the match to TRBD2 covers 15 bases. V was clipped by 0 bases and J by 1 base; unmatched bases: 9. This CDR3 region has 20 residues. Germline loops: CDR1 MNHGY, CDR2 SVAAGI. CDR3 loop: CASSYSRGLAGGPIQETQYF. The CDR3 region has the DNA TGTGCCAGCAGTTATTCGCGTGGACTAGCGGGAGGGCCAATCCAAGAGACCCAGTACTTC.

This chain links TRBV30 with TRBJ2-6; 8 bases map to TRBD1. The CDR3 consists of 16 residues. The ends lost 6 bases at V and 0 bases at J; junction bases unmatched: 7. Germline CDR1 and CDR2: GTSNPN and SVGIG (reference sequence). The CDR3 region has the DNA TGTGCCTGTTCGGGACAGGTGAGCTCTGGGGCCAACGTCCTGACTTTC. This sequence encodes CACSGQVSSGANVLTF.

The chain joins TRBV10-3 to TRBJ1-1, with a weak D call TRBD1 (5 bases). Germline lookup yields CDR1 ENHRY and CDR2 SYGVKD. Trimming left V 0 bases short and J 5 bases short, with 13 bases between. The CDR3 spans 15 residues. CDR3 in amino acids: CAISESPGGGTEAFF. CDR3 nucleotides: TGTGCCATCAGTGAGTCTCCGGGGGGAGGGACTGAAGCTTTCTTT.

This sequence joins TRBV10-3 and TRBJ2-7; 10 bases map to TRBD2. This CDR3 comprises 12 residues. Trimming cost V 10 bases and J 3 bases; bases outside gene matches: 3. Germline lookup yields CDR1 ENHRY and CDR2 SYGVKD. The CDR3 DNA sequence: TGTGCCACTACTAGCGGGGACTACGAGCAGTACTTC. Encoded protein: CATTSGDYEQYF.

V gene TRBV6-5 combines with J gene TRBJ2-7; 7 bases line up with TRBD2. V trimming: 6 bases; J trimming: 4 bases; junction bases outside the gene matches: 9. CDR3 length: 14 residues. Germline V gene sequence: CDR1 MNHEY, CDR2 SVGAGI. The CDR3 here is CASRVPGGSYEQYF. The CDR3 nucleotides are TGTGCCAGCAGGGTCCCGGGAGGAAGTTACGAGCAGTACTTC.

This sequence joins TRBV14 and TRBJ2-7; D possibly uses TRBD1 or TRBD2 (6 bases each). Germline loops: CDR1 SGHDN, CDR2 FVKESK. V lost 4 bases and J lost 3, with 13 bases in between. The CDR3 consists of 14 residues. Here the CDR3 DNA reads TGTGCCAGCAGCCGGGGGGCGTTTGTCTACGAGCAGTACTTC. It specifies CASSRGAFVYEQYF.

CDR3 DNA: TGTGCCAGCAGCCCAAGGACAGGCGCCAATCAGCCCCAGCATTTT. It is translated as CASSPRTGANQPQHF. This chain connects TRBV9 to TRBJ1-5; 7 nucleotides agree with TRBD1. Germline V CDR1 and CDR2: SGDLS, YYNGEE. Trimming at V came to 4 bases and at J to 3 bases, leaving 7 bases not matched to a gene. The CDR3 runs 15 residues.

The chain employs TRBV5-4 and TRBJ1-2; 11 nucleotides line up with TRBD1. V lost 4 bases and J lost 6; bases outside the gene matches: 2. The length of the CDR3 is 13 residues. The germline CDR1 and CDR2 sequences are SGHNT and YYREEE (reference sequence). CDR3: CASSPDRGHGYTF. CDR3 in DNA: TGTGCCAGCAGCCCGGACAGGGGGCATGGCTACACCTTC.

The J gene is TRBJ2-4, the V gene TRBV5-5, with D possibly being TRBD2 (7 bases). V lost 4 bases and J 3 bases, leaving 14 bases between the germline ends. The CDR3 runs to 15 residues. Germline V gene data show CDR1 as SGHKS and CDR2 as YYEKEE (reference sequence). The CDR3 sequence is CASSPTGGLKNIQYF. CDR3 nucleotides: TGTGCCAGCAGCCCCACCGGGGGGCTCAAAAACATTCAGTACTTC.

This clone turned up a few times. V and J are TRBV5-1 and TRBJ1-6, with 7 nucleotides matching TRBD1. Unmatched junction bases numbered 4, after V lost 4 bases and J lost 0 bases. Per the germline V gene, CDR1 is SGHRS and CDR2 is YFSETQ. The length of the CDR3 is 16 residues. DNA for the CDR3: TGCGCCAGCAGCCCAGGGGGACGCTCCTATAATTCACCCCTCCACTTT. Protein product: CASSPGGRSYNSPLHF.

This clone was seen more than once but under ten times. This chain uses TRBV7-9 with TRBJ1-3; 9 positions agree with TRBD1. CDR1 SEHNR and CDR2 FQNEAQ come from the germline V gene (reference sequence). The V segment lost 5 bases and the J segment 0 bases; nucleotides outside the gene matches: 2. The CDR3 length is 15 residues. This chain's CDR3 is CASSRDRVSGNTIYF. CDR3 DNA: TGTGCCAGCAGCCGGGACAGGGTCTCTGGAAACACCATATATTTT. Filled out from reference TRBV7-9 and TRBJ1-3, the complete variable domain reads DTGVSQNPRHKITKRGQNVTFRCDPISEHNRLYWYRQTLGQGPEFLTYFQNEAQLEKSRLLSDRFSAERPKGSFSTLEIQRTEQGDSAMYLCASSRDRVSGNTIYFGEGSWLTVV.

The gene calls are TRBV5-1 and TRBJ2-7, with a tentative D call TRBD2 (5 bases). V lost 0 bases and J 10 bases, leaving 14 bases between the germline ends. The CDR3 is 13 amino acids. Germline assignment: CDR1 SGHRS and CDR2 YFSETQ. CDR3 DNA sequence: TGCGCCAGCAGCTTGGCGGGGAACCCCCCACAGTACTTC. It codes for CASSLAGNPPQYF. The full variable domain, in which reference TRBV5-1 and TRBJ2-7 provide the parts outside the CDR3, is KAGVTQTPRYLIKTRGQQVTLSCSPISGHRSVSWYQQTPGQGLQFLFEYFSETQRNKGNFPGRFSGRQFSNSRSEMNVSTLELGDSALYLCASSLAGNPPQYFGPGTRLTVT.

This chain links TRBV5-1 with TRBJ2-7; 9 bases are a match to TRBD1. Losses at the gene ends were 4 bases for V and 4 bases for J; bases not matched to a gene: 15. CDR1 is SGHRS, CDR2 YFSETQ, per germline. The CDR3 loop spans 17 amino acids. DNA of the CDR3: TGCGCCAGCAGCCGGAGTATAAGCGGGGACAGGGAATACGAGCAGTACTTC. Its translation is CASSRSISGDREYEQYF.

The chain is built from TRBV5-4 and TRBJ2-5, with TRBD2 matching over 11 bases. Germline V lookup: CDR1 SGHNT, CDR2 YYREEE (reference sequence). This CDR3 contains 16 residues. J lost 0 bases, V lost 4 bases, and 5 bases had no gene match. The chain's CDR3 is CASSRGTSGHQETQYF. DNA for the CDR3: TGTGCCAGCAGCCGGGGGACTAGCGGCCACCAAGAGACCCAGTACTTC.

As for this clone: The junction and the germline gene differ at one end; a read error may be behind it. This chain links TRBV6-1 with TRBJ1-2; D may be TRBD1 (5 bases). The V gene's germline CDR1 is MNHNS and CDR2 SASEGT. This CDR3 has 13 residues. DNA of the CDR3: TGCTCCTTGTACGAAGGGGCTAACTATGGCTACACCTTC. This encodes CSLYEGANYGYTF.

This rearrangement joins TRBV2 to TRBJ1-5, with TRBD1 matching over 9 bases. Germline-derived CDR1 and CDR2 are SNHLY and FYNNEI. V trimming: 5 bases; J trimming: 5 bases; junction bases outside the gene matches: 4. This CDR3 comprises 14 residues. The CDR3 sequence is CASSYTGGDQPQHF. DNA of the CDR3: TGTGCCAGCAGTTACACAGGGGGCGATCAGCCCCAGCATTTT. Looking up the rest from reference TRBV2 and TRBJ1-5 gives the full variable domain: EPEVTQTPSHQVTQMGQEVILRCVPISNHLYFYWYRQILGQKVEFLVSFYNNEISEKSEIFDDQFSVERPDGSNFTLKIRSTKLEDSAMYFCASSYTGGDQPQHFGDGTRLSIL.

The V and J genes are TRBV9 and TRBJ1-2; D is unclear. V was clipped by 1 base and J by 8 bases, with 3 bases between them. This CDR3 comprises 10 residues. Germline assignment: CDR1 SGDLS and CDR2 YYNGEE. The CDR3 DNA reads TGTGCCAGCAGCGTAAGCGGCTACACCTTC. It translates to CASSVSGYTF.

The chain combines TRBV6-5 with TRBJ1-2; tentatively, D is TRBD1 (5 bases). V lost 4 bases, J lost 5 bases, and 11 bases lay in between. CDR1 is MNHEY, CDR2 SVGAGI, per germline. This CDR3 region has 13 residues. This chain's CDR3 is CASSLAGGYGYTF. CDR3 nucleotides: TGTGCCAGCAGTTTGGCGGGGGGATATGGCTACACCTTC.

The chain couples TRBV23-1 to TRBJ2-7; the D gene is possibly TRBD1 (6 bases). TRBV23-1 is flagged as an ORF with uncertain function. V lost 3 bases to trimming and J lost 4 bases, with 19 bases between them. This CDR3 spans 16 amino acids. The CDR3 DNA reads TGCGCCAGCAGTCACCAGGACAGAGTATCCTTTTACGAGCAGTACGTC. As protein: CASSHQDRVSFYEQYV.

The J gene is TRBJ1-1, the V gene TRBV4-1, with D maybe TRBD1 (5 bases). The CDR3 sequence is 16 residues long. The germline V gene encodes CDR1 MGHRA and CDR2 YSYEKL. V was trimmed by 1 base and J by 0 bases, leaving 12 bases between them. CDR3 nucleotide sequence: TGCGCCAGCAGCCAAGGGGGGGACGGGATGAACACTGAAGCTTTCTTT. Protein sequence: CASSQGGDGMNTEAFF.

The chain couples TRBV9 to TRBJ1-1, with TRBD1 identical over 8 bases. Germline V lookup: CDR1 SGDLS, CDR2 YYNGEE. This CDR3 has 15 amino acids. With 3 bases clipped from V and 5 bases from J, the junction kept 9 bases outside the gene matches. CDR3 nucleotide sequence: TGTGCCAGCAGCGCCAACCAGGGGGCGGGAACTGAAGCTTTCTTT. It yields the protein CASSANQGAGTEAFF.

The chain links TRBV28 to TRBJ2-1; TRBD2 matches 10 bases. Trimming removed 7 bases from V and 9 bases from J; junction bases left unmatched: 9. Germline-derived CDR1 and CDR2 are MDHEN and SYDVKM. The CDR3 totals 14 residues. The CDR3 reads CASTAGGPTGEQFF. DNA of the CDR3: TGTGCCAGCACAGCGGGGGGGCCAACGGGTGAGCAGTTCTTC.

V is TRBV5-4 and J is TRBJ1-5; D remains ambiguous. The CDR3 sequence is 12 residues long. The germline V and J ends were trimmed by 4 bases and 2 bases, with 4 bases remaining between them. Per germline, CDR1 SGHNT and CDR2 YYREEE (reference sequence). CDR3 sequence (DNA): TGTGCCAGCAGCCTGGGCAATCAGCCCCAGCATTTT. Its protein product is CASSLGNQPQHF.

The chain uses TRBV29-1 and TRBJ2-5; no firm D call. Germline CDR1 and CDR2: SQVTM and ANQGSEA. V lost 7 bases to trimming and J lost 4 bases, with 10 bases between them. The CDR3 is 11 amino acids. CDR3 in amino acids: CSATVGETQYF. The CDR3 DNA sequence: TGCAGCGCCACTGTGGGAGAGACCCAGTACTTC.